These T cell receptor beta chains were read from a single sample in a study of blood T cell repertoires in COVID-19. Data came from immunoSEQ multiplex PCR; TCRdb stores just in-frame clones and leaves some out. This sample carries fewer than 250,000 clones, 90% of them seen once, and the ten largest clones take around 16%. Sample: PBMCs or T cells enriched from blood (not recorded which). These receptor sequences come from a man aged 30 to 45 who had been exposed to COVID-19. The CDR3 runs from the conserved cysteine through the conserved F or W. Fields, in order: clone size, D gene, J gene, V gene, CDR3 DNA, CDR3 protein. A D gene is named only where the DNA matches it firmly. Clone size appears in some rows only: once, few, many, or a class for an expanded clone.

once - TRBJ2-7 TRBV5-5 TGTGCCAGCAGCTTATCTGGCGGCTTCTCCTACGAGCAGTACTTC CASSLSGGFSYEQYF
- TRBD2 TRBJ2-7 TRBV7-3 TGTGCCAGCAGCTTAATGGGCGCGACTAGCATCCACGAGCAGTACTTC CASSLMGATSIHEQYF
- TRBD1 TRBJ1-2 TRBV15 TGTGCCACCAGCCCCGATGGCATCCAACAGGGGCTCCGCGGCTACACCTTC CATSPDGIQQGLRGYTF
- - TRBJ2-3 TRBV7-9 TGTGCCAGCAGCTTGGAGGGGTATGGTACGCAGTATTTT CASSLEGYGTQYF
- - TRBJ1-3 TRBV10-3 TGTGCCATCAGTGTCACAAACTCTGGAAACACCATATATTTT CAISVTNSGNTIYF
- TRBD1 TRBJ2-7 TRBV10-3 TGTGCCATCAGTGAGTCGAGGGACAGGGGAGAGCAGTACTTC CAISESRDRGEQYF
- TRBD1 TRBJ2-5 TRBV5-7 TGTGCCAGCCCGACAGGGTCACAAGAGACCCAGTACTTC CASPTGSQETQYF
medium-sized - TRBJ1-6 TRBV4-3 TGCGCCAGCAGCCAAGATCACCAGAATTCACCCCTCCACTTT CASSQDHQNSPLHF
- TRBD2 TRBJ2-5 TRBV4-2 TGTGCCAGCAGCCAAGTTGGGACTAGCGGGGGGATTTGGTCGGGAGAGACCCAGTACTTC CASSQVGTSGGIWSGETQYF
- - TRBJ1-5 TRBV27 TGTGCCAGCAGTTTAGGGGCAGGGGAGGGGCAGCCCCAGCATTTT CASSLGAGEGQPQHF
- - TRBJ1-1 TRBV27 TGTGCCAGCAGTTTGGGAGGAGGTCTCGGCACTGAAGCTTTCTTT CASSLGGGLGTEAFF
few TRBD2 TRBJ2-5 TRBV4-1 TGCGCCAGCAGCCAACGGGCTAGCGGGGGCACGCAAGGAGCCCGCCAAGAGACCCAGTACTTC CASSQRASGGTQGARQETQYF
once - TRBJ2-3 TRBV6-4 TGTGCCAGCAGTGATCTCCCGGGGGATACGCAGTATTTT CASSDLPGDTQYF
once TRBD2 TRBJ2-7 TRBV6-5 TGTGCCAGCCAGCTGGCGGGAGGCGAGCAGTACTTC CASQLAGGEQYF
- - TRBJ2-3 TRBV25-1 TGTGCCAGCGGTGGAGAGATAACAGATACGCAGTATTTT CASGGEITDTQYF
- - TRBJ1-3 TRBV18 TGTGCCAGCTCACTGGGAGGGGCTCGCGGAAACACCATATATTTT CASSLGGARGNTIYF
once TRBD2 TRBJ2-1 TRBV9 TGTGCCAGCAGCGTAGGCGGGGGGGATTACAATGAGCAGTTCTTC CASSVGGGDYNEQFF